This TCR beta chain comes out of a study of graft-versus-host responses after intestinal transplantation. Study findings and constraints: Recipient marrow contained GvH clones, some of which appeared first in ileum or blood.

Germline loops: CDR1 SGHDN, CDR2 FVKESK. V lost 3 bases and J lost 0, with 6 bases in between. The CDR3 contains 13 residues. Clones were read by immunoSEQ multiplex PCR, and TCRdb kept only the in-frame ones, dropping some. The table lists roughly 100,000 clones, 93% of them singletons. On this clone itself: Its antigen is as yet unknown.

This sequence joins TRBV14 and TRBJ2-7, with D uncertain. This clonotype was sampled from a human donor who received an intestinal transplant. The sample in question was unstimulated CD8+ T cells sorted from spleen or lymph node cells, obtained before intestinal transplant. The CDR3 here is CASSHRVSYEQYF. In nucleotides, the CDR3 is TGTGCCAGCAGCCATAGAGTCTCCTACGAGCAGTACTTC.